Presented here are 2 T cell receptor beta chains from one specimen sequenced in a study of cytomegalovirus exposure and HLA in healthy donors (dated by TCRdb to about 2017). The library was prepared using the immunoSEQ multiplex PCR assay. For the multiplex PCR, a mixture combining 60 forward primers for TCR Vbeta segments and 13 reverse primers for TCR Jbeta segments was used. TCRdb mirrors the immuneACCESS table, restricted to in-frame sequences. Some clones are absent from its copies; in checked studies, under half trace to an unresolved V gene, and the reason for the others is unknown. This sample holds some 150,000 clones; 64% were observed only once. Jointly, the top ten make up 2.5% to 3.5% of the sample. Material: PBMCs. These receptors all come from a woman in her twenties or thirties in good health and CMV-seropositive.

This clone came up a few times. This chain links TRBV14 with TRBJ1-2; D is uncertain. The germline V gene has CDR1 SGHDN and CDR2 FVKESK. V was trimmed by 0 bases and J by 4 bases, leaving 9 bases between them. This CDR3 comprises 14 residues. The CDR3 reads CASSQDRYSYGYTF. The CDR3 bases are TGTGCCAGCAGCCAAGATCGTTACAGCTATGGCTACACCTTC.

There are a few counts of this clone. V and J are TRBV7-2 and TRBJ2-5; 7 bases are a match to TRBD2. The trim removed 8 bases at V and 2 bases at J, leaving 11 bases unmatched. CDR3 length: 15 amino acids. Germline V gene lookup returns CDR1 SGHTA and CDR2 FQGNSA. The CDR3 here is CASQRSRAGQETQYF. The CDR3 DNA reads TGTGCCAGCCAACGGAGCCGAGCGGGACAAGAGACCCAGTACTTC.